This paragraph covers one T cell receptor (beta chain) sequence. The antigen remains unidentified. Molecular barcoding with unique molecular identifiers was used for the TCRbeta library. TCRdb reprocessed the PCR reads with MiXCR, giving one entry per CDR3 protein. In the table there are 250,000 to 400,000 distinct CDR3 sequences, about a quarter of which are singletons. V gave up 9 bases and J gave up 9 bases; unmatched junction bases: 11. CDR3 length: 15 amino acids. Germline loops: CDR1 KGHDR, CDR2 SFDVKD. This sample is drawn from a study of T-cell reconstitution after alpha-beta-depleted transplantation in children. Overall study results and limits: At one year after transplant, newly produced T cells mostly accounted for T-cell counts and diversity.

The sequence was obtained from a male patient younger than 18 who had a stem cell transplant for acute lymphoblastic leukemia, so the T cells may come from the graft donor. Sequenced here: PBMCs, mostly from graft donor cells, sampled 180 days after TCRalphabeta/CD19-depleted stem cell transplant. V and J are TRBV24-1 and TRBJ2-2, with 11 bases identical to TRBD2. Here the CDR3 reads CATAGLAEKGRELFF. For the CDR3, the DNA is TGTGCCACCGCGGGACTAGCGGAGAAGGGTAGGGAGCTGTTTTTT.